Shown below are 32 T cell receptor beta chains from a single sample sequenced in a study of T cells expressing NK-cell markers. For each CDR3 protein, TCRdb gives one entry from its re-call of the 5' RACE reads, without DNA. This sample's table reports about 260,000 distinct CDR3 sequences. The sequenced material came from blood T cells: a sorted CD56 or NKG2C T cell subset, CD4+ or CD8+ T cells, or bulk PBMC T cells (not recorded which). All receptors come from a woman aged 18 to 75 in good health.

The genes are TRBV11-2 and TRBJ2-3; TCRdb reports TRBD1, a call that lacks DNA to check it against. The V gene's germline CDR1 is SGHAT and CDR2 FQNNGV. The CDR3 contains 14 residues. The chain's CDR3 is CASIPVGGSVTQYF.

The rearrangement uses TRBV28 and TRBJ1-4; TCRdb selects TRBD1, and the lack of DNA leaves this call unchecked. Germline-derived CDR1 and CDR2 are MDHEN and SYDVKM. This CDR3 has 14 amino acids. The CDR3 sequence: CASRRTALNEKLFF. The variable domain in full, completed from reference TRBV28 and TRBJ1-4, reads DVKVTQSSRYLVKRTGEKVFLECVQDMDHENMFWYRQDPGLGLRLIYFSYDVKMKEKGDIPEGYSVSREKKERFSLILESASTNQTSMYLCASRRTALNEKLFFGSGTQLSVL.

The J gene is TRBJ2-7, the V gene TRBV20-1; no DNA is available, so the TRBD2 call from TCRdb remains unchecked. The CDR3 has 14 residues. The germline CDR1 and CDR2 sequences are DFQATT and SNEGSKA (reference sequence). The CDR3 sequence: CSASKLAGTYEQYF.

The V gene is TRBV6-1, the J gene TRBJ2-5; TCRdb indicates TRBD1, and absent DNA this call remains unverified. This CDR3 has 14 amino acids. Germline CDR1 and CDR2: MNHNS and SASEGT. The CDR3 reads CASSPRQGRETQYF.

The chain uses TRBV7-3 and TRBJ2-1; TCRdb names TRBD2, which stays unverified in the absence of DNA. Germline V gene lookup returns CDR1 SGHTA and CDR2 FQGTGA. The CDR3 runs to 16 residues. This CDR3 is CASSPLSGSGGGEQFF.

The chain carries TRBV12-3 or TRBV12-4 and TRBJ1-4; TCRdb designates TRBD1, a call that cannot be tested without DNA. The CDR3 is 14 amino acids. The CDR3 here is CASSWDRTTEKLFF.

This sequence joins TRBV20-1 and TRBJ2-1; with no DNA, the TCRdb D assignment of TRBD1 cannot be verified. The CDR3 is made up of 14 amino acids. The germline gives CDR1 DFQATT, CDR2 SNEGSKA (reference sequence). Here the CDR3 reads CSAPPGTPNNEQFF.

V and J are TRBV29-1 and TRBJ1-1. The length of the CDR3 is 13 residues. Germline V CDR1 and CDR2: SQVTM, ANQGSEA. This CDR3 is CSGHTGWGTEAFF.

The CDR3 reads CASSTGQGNTGELFF. The chain uses TRBV12-3 or TRBV12-4 and TRBJ2-2; without DNA, the TCRdb call of TRBD1 cannot be checked. CDR3 size: 15 residues.

This rearrangement joins TRBV24-1 to TRBJ2-3; TCRdb's D call of TRBD1 is untestable without DNA. The CDR3 runs to 16 residues. Germline values: CDR1 KGHDR, CDR2 SFDVKD. CDR3: CATSDLDSGVPDTQYF.

The chain's CDR3 is CASSQGRNEKLFF. The V call is TRBV14, the J call TRBJ1-4. CDR3 length: 13 amino acids. Germline CDR1 is SGHDN and CDR2 is FVKESK. Drawing the rest from reference TRBV14 and TRBJ1-4, the complete variable domain is EAGVTQFPSHSVIEKGQTVTLRCDPISGHDNLYWYRRVMGKEIKFLLHFVKESKQDESGMPNNRFLAERTGGTYSTLKVQPAELEDSGVYFCASSQGRNEKLFFGSGTQLSVL.

The V call is TRBV9, the J call TRBJ2-3; as DNA is missing, the TRBD1 call by TCRdb cannot be tested. The CDR3 spans 16 residues. The germline CDR1 and CDR2 sequences are SGDLS and YYNGEE. The CDR3 is CASSEGAGGGTDTQYF. Complete variable domain (other parts from reference TRBV9 and TRBJ2-3): DSGVTQTPKHLITATGQRVTLRCSPRSGDLSVYWYQQSLDQGLQFLIQYYNGEERAKGNILERFSAQQFPDLHSELNLSSLELGDSALYFCASSEGAGGGTDTQYFGPGTRLTVL.

The CDR3 sequence: CASSRLGTSTDTQYF. J is TRBJ2-3 and V is TRBV7-9. The CDR3 is 15 residues long. CDR1 is SEHNR, CDR2 FQNEAQ, per germline (reference sequence).

This CDR3 is CASSRFGAGEVGEQYF. The chain couples TRBV13 to TRBJ2-7; lacking DNA, the TRBD1 call made by TCRdb goes unchecked. CDR3 length: 16 amino acids. Germline CDR1 is PRHDT and CDR2 is FYEKMQ (reference sequence).

This sequence joins TRBV11-2 and TRBJ2-3; TCRdb calls TRBD1, which cannot be checked without DNA. Germline V lookup: CDR1 SGHAT, CDR2 FQNNGV. This CDR3 has 17 amino acids. The CDR3 spells CASSRRGTGEVTDTQYF.

CDR3 sequence: CSAWTGESYNSPLHF. V and J are TRBV20-1 and TRBJ1-6; the D call from TCRdb, TRBD1, cannot be confirmed without DNA. Germline assignment: CDR1 DFQATT and CDR2 SNEGSKA (reference sequence). The CDR3 extends over 15 amino acids.

CDR3 sequence reads: CASSNRDRVNEQFF. The chain carries TRBV5-8 and TRBJ2-1; absent DNA, TCRdb's TRBD1 call cannot be checked. Germline lookup yields CDR1 SGHTS and CDR2 YDEGEE. The CDR3 extends over 14 amino acids.

This chain joins TRBV7-2 and TRBJ2-7. The CDR3 sequence is 13 residues long. From germline, CDR1 is SGHTA and CDR2 FQGNSA. The CDR3: CASSPRRAYEQYF. Together with reference TRBV7-2 and TRBJ2-7, the CDR3 gives the full variable domain: GAGVSQSPSNKVTEKGKDVELRCDPISGHTALYWYRQSLGQGLEFLIYFQGNSAPDKSGLPSDRFSAERTGGSVSTLTIQRTQQEDSAVYLCASSPRRAYEQYFGPGTRLTVT.

The rearrangement joins TRBV5-1 to TRBJ1-1. CDR1 and CDR2 from the germline V gene are SGHRS and YFSETQ. The CDR3 runs 14 residues. The CDR3 sequence: CASSLATSSGEAFF.

The chain employs TRBV2 and TRBJ2-6; TCRdb names TRBD2, which stays unverified in the absence of DNA. This CDR3 contains 19 residues. Germline-derived CDR1 and CDR2 are SNHLY and FYNNEI. CDR3 region: CASSPQGLAGVSGANVLTF.

The chain employs TRBV20-1 and TRBJ2-4; TCRdb's D call, TRBD1, is unchecked because there is no DNA. CDR1 is DFQATT, CDR2 SNEGSKA, per germline (reference sequence). This CDR3 has 18 residues. Here the CDR3 reads CSARGRGYATLAKNIQYF.

This chain joins TRBV29-1 and TRBJ2-3; TCRdb designates TRBD2, a call that cannot be tested without DNA. CDR1 is SQVTM, CDR2 ANQGSEA, per germline. This CDR3 is 14 amino acids long. CDR3 protein: CSVDSPSGTDTQYF.

The chain employs TRBV5-5 and TRBJ2-2. The CDR3 runs 16 residues. Germline-derived CDR1 and CDR2 are SGHKS and YYEKEE (reference sequence). The chain's CDR3 is CASSFRSHWDTGELFF.

The chain has TRBV20-1 and TRBJ2-3; TCRdb selects TRBD1, and the lack of DNA leaves this call unchecked. Per germline, CDR1 DFQATT and CDR2 SNEGSKA (reference sequence). The CDR3 has 14 amino acids. The CDR3: CSVSGGGRTDTQYF.

The chain joins TRBV7-7 to TRBJ2-2; the TCRdb D gene call, TRBD1, has no DNA to confirm it. In germline, CDR1 is SSHAT, CDR2 FNYEAQ (reference sequence). There are 15 residues in the CDR3. CDR3 sequence: CASSPQGLWTGELFF.

The rearrangement links TRBV6-2 or TRBV6-3 to TRBJ2-4; no DNA is available, so the TRBD2 call from TCRdb remains unchecked. Germline values: CDR1 MNHEY, CDR2 SVGEGT. This CDR3 contains 15 residues. CDR3 in amino acids: CASTLSGLAKNIQYF.

This rearrangement joins TRBV9 to TRBJ1-1. The CDR3 is made up of 12 amino acids. The V gene's germline CDR1 is SGDLS and CDR2 YYNGEE. The CDR3 here is CASAGMNTEAFF.

V gene TRBV7-2 combines with J gene TRBJ2-5. There are 15 residues in the CDR3. Germline CDR1 reads SGHTA; CDR2 reads FQGNSA. The CDR3 sequence: CASSLDSGYQETQYF.

The genes are TRBV7-2 and TRBJ2-1; as DNA is missing, the TRBD2 call by TCRdb cannot be tested. Germline V gene sequence: CDR1 SGHTA, CDR2 FQGNSA. The CDR3 is 14 residues long. The CDR3 loop is CASSPKMRTSSPFF.

The chain couples TRBV13 to TRBJ2-3; the TCRdb D gene call, TRBD2, has no DNA to confirm it. The V gene's germline CDR1 is PRHDT and CDR2 FYEKMQ (reference sequence). The CDR3 has 17 residues. The CDR3 protein is CASSSSELAGGSDTQYF. Full variable domain (missing parts from reference TRBV13 and TRBJ2-3): AAGVIQSPRHLIKEKRETATLKCYPIPRHDTVYWYQQGPGQDPQFLISFYEKMQSDKGSIPDRFSAQQFSDYHSELNMSSLELGDSALYFCASSSSELAGGSDTQYFGPGTRLTVL.

The CDR3 spells CASSFGRDLGYNEQFF. This chain connects TRBV12-3 or TRBV12-4 to TRBJ2-1; TCRdb selects TRBD2, and the lack of DNA leaves this call unchecked. CDR3 length equals 16 residues.

The rearrangement uses TRBV6-2 or TRBV6-3 and TRBJ1-5; lacking DNA, the TRBD1 call made by TCRdb goes unchecked. The CDR3 runs to 14 residues. Germline V lookup: CDR1 MNHEY, CDR2 SVGEGT. The CDR3 here is CASTYGGSNQPQHF.